The present T cell receptor beta chain was sequenced within a study of shared clonotypes between healthy human individuals. The wider study: The plates for each donor numbered three CD4 naive, three CD4 memory, two CD8 naive and one CD8 memory.

The V end was cut by 0 bases, the J end by 0 bases, with 13 bases between. The CDR3 spans 16 residues. Germline assignment: CDR1 SGDLS and CDR2 YYNGEE. Recent acute infections and vaccinations were absent in the healthy HIV-negative adult donors. General study findings and limits: Estimated clonotype richness was generally higher in naive than memory subsets.

In the sorted-subset replicate PCRs, approximately 200 ng DNA, some 30,000 T cell genomes, was used. Data came from immunoSEQ multiplex PCR; TCRdb stores just in-frame clones and leaves some out. The sample contains about 1.5 million clones, 95% to 99% of which appear only once. Turning to this clone: Its target is unknown.

What was sequenced was naive CD4+ T cells sorted from blood. The subset was: CD45RA+ positively selected. The TCR sequence derives from a young man in good health. The chain carries TRBV9 and TRBJ2-7; tentative D call: TRBD1 (6 bases). CDR3 nucleotide sequence: TGTGCCAGCAGCGTAGTTTCCCGGACAGTCTCCTACGAGCAGTACTTC. Its translation is CASSVVSRTVSYEQYF.